The clone carrying this T cell receptor beta chain was detected only once. These data originate in a study of blood T cell repertoires in COVID-19. Looking at the study overall: Acute and convalescent COVID-19 specimens originated in the United States, Italy and Spain. PBMCs, B-cell-depleted T cells, or T cells provided the cDNA or gDNA that made up the material.

Authors' processing steps: Counts of nucleated cells, estimated from reference gene primer amplification, were obtained. Produced via immunoSEQ multiplex PCR; TCRdb's table is partial and in-frame only. D and trimming were read from the DNA, whereas the V and J calls and clone size are those reported in that table. The data show about 80,000 clones, with 75% to 95% seen just once and 1.5% to 2% held by the top ten. Trimming took off 0 bases at V and 10 bases at J, with 14 bases between the two ends. The CDR3 has 14 amino acids. Germline V gene data show CDR1 as SGDLS and CDR2 as YYNGEE. This chain joins TRBV9 and TRBJ2-1; D gene uncertain. This TCR derives from a woman aged 50 to 65 in a cohort sampled during active COVID-19. Sequencing was done on a sample of peripheral blood. The CDR3 sequence: CASSVGPSLREQFF. DNA of the CDR3: TGTGCCAGCAGCGTAGGGCCTAGTTTAAGGGAGCAGTTCTTC.